These 17 T cell receptor beta chains originate from one sample sequenced in a study of CD8 T cells in Susac syndrome. Reverse transcription of roughly 0.5 to 1 ug RNA was carried out with random hexamers. TCRdb re-called the immunoSEQ multiplex PCR reads through MiXCR, storing one row per CDR3 protein. Here the sample spans 100,000 to 150,000 distinct CDR3 sequences, over 90% being singletons. The sample comprised CD8+ T cells from PBMCs. These receptors all come from a human donor with Susac syndrome.

The gene calls are TRBV6-2 or TRBV6-3 and TRBJ2-2, with 10 bases lining up with TRBD1. The germline V gene has CDR1 MNHEY and CDR2 SVGEGT. The CDR3 spans 15 residues. V shed 6 bases and J 4 bases; nucleotides not matched to a gene: 5. CDR3 region: CASSFGQGGTGELFF. DNA for the CDR3: TGTGCCAGCAGCTTTGGACAGGGGGGCACCGGGGAGCTGTTTTTT.

This sequence joins TRBV28 and TRBJ1-5; D gene unclear. The CDR3 length is 14 residues. The V end lost 5 bases, the J end lost 7 bases, and 15 bases lay between the germline ends. The germline gives CDR1 MDHEN, CDR2 SYDVKM. The CDR3 nucleotides read TGTGCCAGCAGTCCCCGAGAAGGCCTACAGCCCCAGCATTTT. Encoded protein: CASSPREGLQPQHF.

The chain links TRBV20-1 to TRBJ2-7, with TRBD1 identical over 9 bases. The CDR3 totals 17 residues. Germline values: CDR1 DFQATT, CDR2 SNEGSKA (reference sequence). Trimming removed 3 bases from V and 1 base from J; junction bases left unmatched: 13. CDR3 sequence reads: CSASTDLRDRVSYEQYF. CDR3 sequence (DNA): TGCAGTGCTAGCACGGATCTCCGGGACAGGGTTTCCTACGAGCAGTACTTC.

The chain employs TRBV5-1 and TRBJ1-2; 10 nucleotides align to TRBD1. Germline CDR1 is SGHRS and CDR2 is YFSETQ. V gave up 4 bases and J gave up 4 bases; unmatched junction bases: 7. The CDR3 runs to 15 residues. The CDR3 loop is CASSRDRGGGYGYTF. In DNA form, the CDR3 reads TGCGCCAGCAGCCGGGACAGGGGAGGAGGCTATGGCTACACCTTC.

This chain uses TRBV7-2 with TRBJ2-5; possibly TRBD1 for D (6 bases). The germline gives CDR1 SGHTA, CDR2 FQGNSA. V dropped 3 bases and J dropped 1 base, with 9 bases sitting between them. The CDR3 runs 14 residues. The CDR3 region has the DNA TGTGCCAGCAGCTTCGACAGGAGCCAAGAGACCCAGTACTTC. Residues: CASSFDRSQETQYF.

The chain's CDR3 is CATGLNGNTEAFF. For the CDR3, the DNA is TGTGCCACCGGTTTAAACGGGAACACTGAAGCTTTCTTT. The chain couples TRBV6-5 to TRBJ1-1; no definite D call. Trimming removed 10 bases from V and 1 base from J, with 13 bases in between. Germline V gives CDR1 MNHEY, CDR2 SVGAGI. CDR3 length equals 13 residues.

V usage is TRBV29-1 and J usage is TRBJ1-1; D gene uncertain. This CDR3 has 12 residues. Germline assignment: CDR1 SQVTM and CDR2 ANQGSEA. Trimming shortened V by 3 bases and J by 8 bases, and 13 bases separated the two germline ends. DNA of the CDR3: TGCAGCGTTGAGGACGGAGGACGAGAAGCTTTCTTT. Amino acid sequence: CSVEDGGREAFF.

The chain carries TRBV3-1 and TRBJ1-2, with no clear D. Trimming pared 4 bases from V and 4 bases from J, leaving 19 bases between. Germline CDR1 is LGHDT and CDR2 is YNNKEL (reference sequence). The length of the CDR3 is 16 residues. Here the CDR3 reads CASSPSTERLLYGYTF. The DNA of the CDR3 is TGTGCCAGCAGCCCCTCGACGGAGCGGCTCCTCTATGGCTACACCTTC.

The sample holds one count of this clonotype. This chain links TRBV12-3 or TRBV12-4 with TRBJ2-3; D unresolved. The CDR3 has 13 amino acids. V dropped 5 bases and J dropped 6 bases, with 12 bases sitting between them. Here the CDR3 DNA reads TGTGCCAGCAGTCTCCCCGCCTCGGATACGCAGTATTTT. It specifies CASSLPASDTQYF.

The rearrangement uses TRBV15 and TRBJ2-5, with D uncertain. V was clipped by 0 bases and J by 6 bases, with 5 bases between them. The CDR3 runs to 12 residues. Germline assignment: CDR1 LNHNV and CDR2 YYDKDF (reference sequence). The CDR3 DNA follows: TGTGCCACCAGCAGAGATAGTCAGACCCAGTACTTC. This sequence encodes CATSRDSQTQYF.

J is TRBJ2-1 and V is TRBV5-1; 8 bases line up with TRBD1. J was trimmed by 4 bases and V by 3 bases; bases with no gene match: 6. The CDR3 sequence is 15 residues long. CDR1 is SGHRS and CDR2 is YFSETQ in the germline V gene. CDR3 in DNA: TGCGCCAGCAGCTCCCAGGGGGCTGAGTACAATGAGCAGTTCTTC. Translated, it gives CASSSQGAEYNEQFF.

The J gene is TRBJ2-5, the V gene TRBV7-3; possibly TRBD2 for D (7 bases). This CDR3 has 15 residues. Trimming left V 3 bases short and J 5 bases short, with 16 bases between. The germline V gene encodes CDR1 SGHTA and CDR2 FQGTGA. The CDR3 bases are TGTGCCAGCAGCTTTTCCGGGGGGCCTGCGGAGACCCAGTACTTC. This translates into CASSFSGGPAETQYF.

This rearrangement joins TRBV5-1 to TRBJ2-3; D gene unclear. The germline V gene encodes CDR1 SGHRS and CDR2 YFSETQ. V was cut by 0 bases and J by 2 bases, with 7 bases left in between. The CDR3 totals 14 residues. The CDR3 reads CASSLEGITDTQYF. The CDR3 DNA sequence: TGCGCCAGCAGCTTGGAGGGAATCACAGATACGCAGTATTTT.

This sequence joins TRBV11-2 and TRBJ2-5, with D perhaps matching TRBD1 (5 bases). Germline CDR1 SGHAT, CDR2 FQNNGV. This CDR3 has 13 residues. Trimming removed 5 bases from V and 2 bases from J, with 9 bases in between. CDR3 in amino acids: CASSPRTQETQYF. CDR3 in DNA: TGTGCCAGCAGCCCCAGGACACAAGAGACCCAGTACTTC.

V usage is TRBV3-1 and J usage is TRBJ2-5; 7 nucleotides match TRBD1. Germline CDR1 reads LGHDT; CDR2 reads YNNKEL (reference sequence). V shed 4 bases, J shed 4 bases, and the junction held 6 bases outside the gene matches. This CDR3 region has 14 residues. The CDR3 DNA reads TGTGCCAGCAGCCTAGACAGGGTCCCAGAGACCCAGTACTTC. It specifies CASSLDRVPETQYF.

CDR3 residues: CASSLGELQETQYF. Written as DNA, the CDR3 is TGTGCCAGCAGCTTAGGGGAGTTACAAGAGACCCAGTACTTC. The V and J genes are TRBV11-2 and TRBJ2-5; tentatively, D is TRBD2 (5 bases). Trimming cost V 1 base and J 2 bases, with 8 bases left between them. The length of the CDR3 is 14 residues. CDR1 is SGHAT and CDR2 is FQNNGV in the germline V gene.

The count of this clonotype is one. This chain connects TRBV7-9 to TRBJ2-7; D remains ambiguous. The germline CDR1 and CDR2 sequences are SEHNR and FQNEAQ (reference sequence). CDR3 length: 15 amino acids. V was trimmed by 4 bases and J by 1 base, leaving 14 bases between them. This CDR3 is CASSSAPGSSYEQYF. In nucleotides, the CDR3 is TGTGCCAGCAGCTCCGCTCCCGGCAGTTCCTACGAGCAGTACTTC.